These 9 T cell receptor beta chains came from one sample sequenced in a study of CD8 T cells in Susac syndrome. RNA was extracted with the RNeasy kit, and a quantity of about 0.45 to 1 ug was reverse transcribed using random hexamers. TCRdb called the immunoSEQ multiplex PCR reads again in MiXCR, with one record for every CDR3 protein. The sample lists 75,000 to 95,000 distinct CDR3 sequences, around 96% occurring once. The sequenced material came from CD8+ T cells from PBMCs. These receptors all stem from a human donor with Susac syndrome.

For this clonotype: One end of the junction is discordant with germline, which a read error may explain. The V call is TRBV30, the J call TRBJ1-1; D unresolved. Germline values: CDR1 GTSNPN, CDR2 SVGIG (reference sequence). The CDR3 contains 13 residues. DNA for the CDR3: TGTGCCTGGACTTTAACCTCCACAGTCGAAGCTTCCTTT. Translating gives CAWTLTSTVEASF.

The rearrangement links TRBV7-8 to TRBJ1-2, with 7 positions matching TRBD1. The CDR3 extends over 14 amino acids. The V and J ends lost 3 bases and 3 bases, in that order; junction bases with no gene match: 4. In germline, CDR1 is SGHVS, CDR2 FQNEAQ. The CDR3 DNA reads as TGTGCCAGCAGCTTGGGAGGGACAGACTATGGCTACACCTTC. This sequence encodes CASSLGGTDYGYTF.

The V call is TRBV20-1, the J call TRBJ2-3; 11 bases match TRBD2. Germline CDR1 is DFQATT and CDR2 is SNEGSKA (reference sequence). V was clipped by 4 bases and J by 2 bases; unmatched bases: 5. This CDR3 spans 15 amino acids. CDR3 in DNA: TGCAGTGCTATACTAGCGGGGGTGTCCACAGATACGCAGTATTTT. As protein: CSAILAGVSTDTQYF.

The gene calls are TRBV27 and TRBJ2-1; D gene uncertain. V lost 4 bases, J lost 0 bases, and 7 bases lay in between. Germline CDR1 is MNHEY and CDR2 is SMNVEV (reference sequence). The CDR3 sequence is 14 residues long. The CDR3 reads CASSYMSSYNEQFF. The CDR3 DNA reads TGTGCCAGCAGTTACATGAGCTCCTACAATGAGCAGTTCTTC.

The chain has TRBV20-1 and TRBJ2-7; 14 nucleotides align to TRBD2. CDR3 length equals 17 residues. Looked up from germline, CDR1 is DFQATT and CDR2 is SNEGSKA (reference sequence). V lost 3 bases to trimming and J lost 2 bases; unmatched junction nucleotides: 9. CDR3 region: CSASFPRLAGGPYEQYF. For the CDR3, the DNA is TGCAGTGCTAGCTTTCCTCGACTAGCGGGGGGGCCCTACGAGCAGTACTTC.

This clonotype was seen a single time. This chain uses TRBV5-1 with TRBJ2-2; D unresolved. Germline CDR1 and CDR2: SGHRS and YFSETQ. This CDR3 is 13 amino acids long. V was pared by 5 bases and J by 6 bases, with 11 bases between. Written as DNA, the CDR3 is TGCGCCAGCAGGTTTTTATCCCCCGGGGAGCTGTTTTTT. Protein: CASRFLSPGELFF.

In DNA, the CDR3 is TGCAGCGTTAGTTGGGGCGCGGGCCAGAGCTACACCTTC. Amino acid sequence: CSVSWGAGQSYTF. The V and J genes are TRBV29-1 and TRBJ1-2, with D possibly TRBD1 on 5 matching bases. The CDR3 length is 13 residues. CDR1 and CDR2 (germline): SQVTM, ANQGSEA. V lost 5 bases and J lost 9, with 19 bases in between.

The chain combines TRBV2 with TRBJ2-7; TRBD1 aligns across 7 bases. This CDR3 is built from 15 residues. Germline V gene lookup returns CDR1 SNHLY and CDR2 FYNNEI. Trimming at V came to 9 bases and at J to 2 bases, leaving 13 bases not matched to a gene. Here the CDR3 reads CAREGLTGRAYEQYF. DNA of the CDR3: TGTGCCAGAGAGGGGTTGACAGGGCGAGCCTACGAGCAGTACTTC.

This clonotype was counted a few times. The genes are TRBV29-1 and TRBJ1-1; possibly TRBD1 for D (5 bases). V lost 4 bases and J lost 11, with 14 bases in between. Germline V gene data show CDR1 as SQVTM and CDR2 as ANQGSEA. The length of the CDR3 is 11 residues. The CDR3 sequence: CSVAGLQGAFF. In nucleotides, the CDR3 is TGCAGCGTTGCCGGGCTTCAGGGTGCTTTCTTT. Full variable domain (rest looked up from reference TRBV29-1 and TRBJ1-1): SAVISQKPSRDICQRGTSLTIQCQVDSQVTMMFWYRQQPGQSLTLIATANQGSEATYESGFVIDKFPISRPNLTFSTLTVSNMSPEDSSIYLCSVAGLQGAFFGQGTRLTVV.